This T cell receptor beta chain stems from a study of cytomegalovirus exposure and HLA in healthy donors. J lost 2 bases, V lost 4 bases, and 11 bases had no gene match. CDR3 length equals 17 residues. Germline V gene data show CDR1 as GTSNPN and CDR2 as SVGIG (reference sequence). Only a few counts were recorded for this clone. Vbeta (60) and Jbeta (13) primers were used in the PCR. Method: immunoSEQ multiplex PCR; TCRdb's copy keeps in-frame clones and lacks some. The sample yields approximately 45,000 clones, roughly 69% seen once. V gene TRBV30 combines with J gene TRBJ1-4; 9 nucleotides agree with TRBD1. This sequence was found in a woman under 40 in good health and CMV-seronegative. The specimen sequenced was PBMCs. CDR3 region: CAWNPGQGVWTNEKLFF. CDR3 DNA sequence: TGTGCCTGGAACCCGGGACAGGGCGTTTGGACTAATGAAAAACTGTTTTTT.